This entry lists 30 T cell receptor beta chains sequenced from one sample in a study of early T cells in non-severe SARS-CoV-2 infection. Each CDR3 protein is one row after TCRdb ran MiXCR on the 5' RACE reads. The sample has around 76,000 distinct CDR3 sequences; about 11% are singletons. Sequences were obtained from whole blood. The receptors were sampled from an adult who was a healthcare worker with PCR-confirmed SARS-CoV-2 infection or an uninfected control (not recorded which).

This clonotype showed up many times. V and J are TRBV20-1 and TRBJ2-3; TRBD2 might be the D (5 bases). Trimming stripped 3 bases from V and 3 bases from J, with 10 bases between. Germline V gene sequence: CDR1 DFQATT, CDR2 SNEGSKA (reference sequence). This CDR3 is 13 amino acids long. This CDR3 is CSARDLTTDTQYF. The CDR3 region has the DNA TGCAGTGCTAGGGACTTGACGACAGATACGCAGTATTTT.

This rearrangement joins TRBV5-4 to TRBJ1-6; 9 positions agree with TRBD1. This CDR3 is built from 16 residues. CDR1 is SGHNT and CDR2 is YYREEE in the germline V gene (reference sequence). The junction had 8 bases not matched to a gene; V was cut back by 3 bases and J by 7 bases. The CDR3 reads CASSSARDRDNSPLHF. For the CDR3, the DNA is TGTGCCAGCAGCTCGGCCCGGGACAGGGACAATTCACCCCTCCACTTT.

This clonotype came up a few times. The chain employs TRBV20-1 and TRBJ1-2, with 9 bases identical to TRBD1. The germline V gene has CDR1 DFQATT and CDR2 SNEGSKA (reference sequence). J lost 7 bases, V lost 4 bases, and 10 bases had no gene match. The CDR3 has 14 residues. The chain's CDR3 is CSATEGTGLFGYTF. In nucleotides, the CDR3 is TGCAGTGCTACAGAAGGGACAGGGCTATTTGGCTACACCTTC.

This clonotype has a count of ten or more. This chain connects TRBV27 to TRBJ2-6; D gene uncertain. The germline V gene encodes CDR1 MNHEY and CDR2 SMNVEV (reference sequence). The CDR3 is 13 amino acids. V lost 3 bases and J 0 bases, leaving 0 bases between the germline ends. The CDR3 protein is CASSFSGANVLTF. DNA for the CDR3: TGTGCCAGCAGTTTCTCTGGGGCCAACGTCCTGACTTTC.

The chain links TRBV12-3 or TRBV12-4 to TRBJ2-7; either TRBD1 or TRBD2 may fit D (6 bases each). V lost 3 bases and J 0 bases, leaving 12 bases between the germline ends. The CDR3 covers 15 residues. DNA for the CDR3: TGTGCCAGCAGTTTCTTCCGGGGGCCCTCCTACGAGCAGTACTTC. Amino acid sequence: CASSFFRGPSYEQYF.

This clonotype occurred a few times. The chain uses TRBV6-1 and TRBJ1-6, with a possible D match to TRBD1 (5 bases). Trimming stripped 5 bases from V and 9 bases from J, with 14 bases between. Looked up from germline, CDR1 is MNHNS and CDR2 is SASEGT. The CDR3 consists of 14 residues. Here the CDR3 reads CASSWDLGSSPLHF. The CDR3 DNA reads TGTGCCAGCAGTTGGGACCTAGGATCTTCACCCCTCCACTTT.

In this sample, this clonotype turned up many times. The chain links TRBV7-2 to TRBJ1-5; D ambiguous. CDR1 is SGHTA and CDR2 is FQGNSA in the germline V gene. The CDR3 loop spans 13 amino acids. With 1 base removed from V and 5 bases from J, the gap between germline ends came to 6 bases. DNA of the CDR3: TGTGCCAGCAGCTTAGATATGGATCAGCCCCAGCATTTT. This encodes CASSLDMDQPQHF.

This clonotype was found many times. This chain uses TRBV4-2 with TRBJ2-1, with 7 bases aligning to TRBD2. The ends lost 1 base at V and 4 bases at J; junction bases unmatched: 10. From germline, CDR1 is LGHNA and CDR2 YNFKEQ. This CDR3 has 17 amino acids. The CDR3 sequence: CASSQAHGRGVYNEQFF. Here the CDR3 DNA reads TGTGCCAGCAGCCAAGCCCATGGGAGGGGAGTGTACAATGAGCAGTTCTTC.

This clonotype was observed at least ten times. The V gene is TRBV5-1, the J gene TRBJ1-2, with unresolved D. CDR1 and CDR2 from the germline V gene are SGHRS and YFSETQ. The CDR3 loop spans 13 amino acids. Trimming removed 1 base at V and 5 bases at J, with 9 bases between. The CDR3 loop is CASSLITGYGYTF. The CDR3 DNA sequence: TGCGCCAGCAGCTTGATTACCGGTTATGGCTACACCTTC.

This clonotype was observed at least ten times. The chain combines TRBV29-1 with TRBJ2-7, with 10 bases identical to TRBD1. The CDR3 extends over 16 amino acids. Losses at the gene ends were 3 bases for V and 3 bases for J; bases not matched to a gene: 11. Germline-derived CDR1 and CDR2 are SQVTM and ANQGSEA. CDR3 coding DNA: TGCAGCGTTGATATACCGGGACAGGGGCATTTCTACGAGCAGTACTTC. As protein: CSVDIPGQGHFYEQYF.

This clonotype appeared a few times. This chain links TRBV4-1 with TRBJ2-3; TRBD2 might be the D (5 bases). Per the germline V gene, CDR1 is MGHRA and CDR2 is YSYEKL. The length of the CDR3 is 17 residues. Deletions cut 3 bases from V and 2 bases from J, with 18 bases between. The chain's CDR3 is CASSHDGSSGPTDTQYF. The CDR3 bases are TGCGCCAGCAGCCATGATGGGTCGAGCGGACCCACAGATACGCAGTATTTT.

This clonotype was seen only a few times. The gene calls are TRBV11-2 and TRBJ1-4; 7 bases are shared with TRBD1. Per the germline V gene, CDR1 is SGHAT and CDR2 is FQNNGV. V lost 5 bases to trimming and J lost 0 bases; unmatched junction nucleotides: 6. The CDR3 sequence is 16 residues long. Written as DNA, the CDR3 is TGTGCCAGCAGCCGCGACAGGGTAGCAACTAATGAAAAACTGTTTTTT. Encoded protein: CASSRDRVATNEKLFF.

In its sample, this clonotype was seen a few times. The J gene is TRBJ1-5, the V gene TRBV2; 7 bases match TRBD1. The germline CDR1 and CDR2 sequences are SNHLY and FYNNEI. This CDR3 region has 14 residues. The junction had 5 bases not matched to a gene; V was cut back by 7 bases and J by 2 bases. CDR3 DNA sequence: TGTGCCAGCAATCCAGGGACAGGCAATCAGCCCCAGCATTTT. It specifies CASNPGTGNQPQHF.

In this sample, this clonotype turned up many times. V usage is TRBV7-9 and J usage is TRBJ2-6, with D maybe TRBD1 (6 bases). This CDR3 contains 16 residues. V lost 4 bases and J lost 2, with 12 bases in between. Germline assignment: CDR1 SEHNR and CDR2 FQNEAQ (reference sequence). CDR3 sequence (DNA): TGTGCCAGCAGCTCAATCGACAGGCCTGGGGCCAACGTCCTGACTTTC. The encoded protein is CASSSIDRPGANVLTF.

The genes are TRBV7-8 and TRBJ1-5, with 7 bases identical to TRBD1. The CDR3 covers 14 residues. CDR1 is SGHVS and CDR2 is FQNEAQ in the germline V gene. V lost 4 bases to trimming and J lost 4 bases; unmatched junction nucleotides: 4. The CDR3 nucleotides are TGTGCCAGCAGCTCCGGGACAGCTAATCAGCCCCAGCATTTT. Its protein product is CASSSGTANQPQHF.

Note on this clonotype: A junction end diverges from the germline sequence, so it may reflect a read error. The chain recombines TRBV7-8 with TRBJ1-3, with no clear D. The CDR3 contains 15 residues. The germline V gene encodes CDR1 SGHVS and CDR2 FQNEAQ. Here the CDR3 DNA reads TGTGCCAGCAGCTTAGCGTCCGCCTCTGAAAACACCATATATTTT. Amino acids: CASSLASASENTIYF.

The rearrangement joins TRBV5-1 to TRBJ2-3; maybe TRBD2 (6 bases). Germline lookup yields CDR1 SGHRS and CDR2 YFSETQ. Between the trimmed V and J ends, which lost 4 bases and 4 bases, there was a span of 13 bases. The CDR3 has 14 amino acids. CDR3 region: CASSDTSTPDTQYF. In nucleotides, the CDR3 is TGCGCCAGCAGCGACACTAGCACGCCAGATACGCAGTATTTT.

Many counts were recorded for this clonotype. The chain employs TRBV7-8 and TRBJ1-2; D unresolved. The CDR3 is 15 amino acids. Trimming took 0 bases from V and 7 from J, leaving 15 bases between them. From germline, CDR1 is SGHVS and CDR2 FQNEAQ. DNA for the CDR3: TGTGCCAGCAGCTTAGCCGAACATAGGAATGGTGGCTACACCTTC. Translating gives CASSLAEHRNGGYTF.

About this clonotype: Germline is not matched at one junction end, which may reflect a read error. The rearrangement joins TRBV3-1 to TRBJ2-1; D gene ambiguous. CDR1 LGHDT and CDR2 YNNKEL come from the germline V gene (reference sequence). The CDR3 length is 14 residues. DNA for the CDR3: TGTGCCAGCAGCCCCGGGCCAACCTACAAAGAGCAGTTCTTC. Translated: CASSPGPTYKEQFF.

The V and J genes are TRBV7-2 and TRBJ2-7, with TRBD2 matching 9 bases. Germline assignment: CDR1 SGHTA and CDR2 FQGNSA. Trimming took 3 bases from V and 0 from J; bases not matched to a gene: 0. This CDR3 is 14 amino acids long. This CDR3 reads CASSFSGGSYEQYF. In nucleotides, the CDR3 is TGTGCCAGCAGCTTTAGCGGGGGCTCCTACGAGCAGTACTTC.

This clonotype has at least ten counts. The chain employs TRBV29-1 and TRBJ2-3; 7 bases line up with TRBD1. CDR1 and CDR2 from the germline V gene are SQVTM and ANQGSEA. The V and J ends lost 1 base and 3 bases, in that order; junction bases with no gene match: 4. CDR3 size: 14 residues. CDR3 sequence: CSVEGQGRTDTQYF. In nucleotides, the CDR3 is TGCAGCGTTGAAGGACAGGGTAGGACAGATACGCAGTATTTT.

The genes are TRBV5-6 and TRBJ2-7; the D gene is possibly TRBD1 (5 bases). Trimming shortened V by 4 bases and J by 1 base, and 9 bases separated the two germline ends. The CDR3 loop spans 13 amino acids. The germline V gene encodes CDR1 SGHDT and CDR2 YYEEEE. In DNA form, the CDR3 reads TGTGCCAGCAGCGCCGACAGTTCCTACGAGCAGTACTTC. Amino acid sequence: CASSADSSYEQYF.

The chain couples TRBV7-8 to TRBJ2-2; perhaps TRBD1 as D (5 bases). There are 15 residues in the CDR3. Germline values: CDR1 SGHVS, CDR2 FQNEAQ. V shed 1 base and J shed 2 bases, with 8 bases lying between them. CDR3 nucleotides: TGTGCCAGCAGCTTAGTGGACACAAACACCGGGGAGCTGTTTTTT. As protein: CASSLVDTNTGELFF.

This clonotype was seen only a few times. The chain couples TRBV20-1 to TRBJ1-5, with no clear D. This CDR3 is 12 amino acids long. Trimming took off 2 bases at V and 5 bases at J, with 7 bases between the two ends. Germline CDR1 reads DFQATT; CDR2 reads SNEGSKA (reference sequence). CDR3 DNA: TGCAGTGCTAGATTTGGGGATCAGCCCCAGCATTTT. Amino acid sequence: CSARFGDQPQHF.

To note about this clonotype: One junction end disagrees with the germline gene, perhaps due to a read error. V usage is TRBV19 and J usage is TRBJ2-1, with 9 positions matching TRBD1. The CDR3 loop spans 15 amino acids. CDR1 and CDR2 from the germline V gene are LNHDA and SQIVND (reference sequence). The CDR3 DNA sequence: TGTGCCAGTAGCCGGGACAGGGTGTCCTACAAAGAGCAGTTCTTC. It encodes CASSRDRVSYKEQFF.

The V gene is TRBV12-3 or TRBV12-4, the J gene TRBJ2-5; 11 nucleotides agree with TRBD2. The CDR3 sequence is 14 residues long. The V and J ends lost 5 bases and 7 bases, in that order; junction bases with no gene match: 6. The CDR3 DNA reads TGTGCCAGCAGTCTGACTAGCGGGGCGTCGACCCAGTACTTC. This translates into CASSLTSGASTQYF.

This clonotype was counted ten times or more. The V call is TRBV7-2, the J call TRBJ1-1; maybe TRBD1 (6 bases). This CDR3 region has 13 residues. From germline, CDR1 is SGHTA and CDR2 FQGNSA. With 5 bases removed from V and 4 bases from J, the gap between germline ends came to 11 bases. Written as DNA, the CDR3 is TGTGCCAGCAGCCCAGGGGTGCGCACTGAAGCTTTCTTT. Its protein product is CASSPGVRTEAFF.

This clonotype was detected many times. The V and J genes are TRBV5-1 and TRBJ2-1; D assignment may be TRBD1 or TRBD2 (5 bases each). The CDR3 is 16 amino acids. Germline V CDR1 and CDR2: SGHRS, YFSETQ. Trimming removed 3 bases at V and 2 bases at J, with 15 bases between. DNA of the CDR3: TGCGCCAGCAGCTCGGACGGGACGGGACCCTACAATGAGCAGTTCTTC. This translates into CASSSDGTGPYNEQFF.

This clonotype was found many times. CDR3 in amino acids: CASSQAQSKVEKLFF. The CDR3 DNA reads TGTGCCAGCAGCCAGGCACAGAGTAAAGTGGAAAAACTGTTTTTT. This chain joins TRBV4-2 and TRBJ1-4; D not certain. The germline V and J ends were trimmed by 3 bases and 8 bases, with 16 bases remaining between them. The CDR3 totals 15 residues. Looked up from germline, CDR1 is LGHNA and CDR2 is YNFKEQ.

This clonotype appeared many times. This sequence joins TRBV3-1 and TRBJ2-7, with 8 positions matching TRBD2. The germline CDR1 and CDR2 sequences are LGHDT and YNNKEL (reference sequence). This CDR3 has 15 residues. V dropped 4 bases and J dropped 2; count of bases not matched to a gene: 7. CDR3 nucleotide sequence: TGTGCCAGCAGCCGGTCGGGACTAGGGGCCTACGAGCAGTACTTC. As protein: CASSRSGLGAYEQYF.